This TCR beta chain was identified in a study of regulatory T cells in long-lasting Graves disease. Described time point: persistent/refractory GD, antithyroid drugs over 5 years with positive TRAb. Isolated PBMC RNA provided the starting material for the TCR library. As to this clonotype: Its antigen remains unidentified.

From germline, CDR1 is LNHDA and CDR2 SQIVND (reference sequence). V was pared by 4 bases and J by 2 bases, with 8 bases between. The CDR3 runs 13 residues. Regarding the study as a whole: Persistent patients had a count of shared public clonotypes (approximately 3,000) that exceeded that of new patients (966).

TCR beta libraries were built with iRepertoire HTBI primers and Arm-PCR of CDR3 regions. In the original workflow: Roughly 65 TRBV and 13 to 15 TRBJ segments were identified across samples. TCRdb called the multiplex PCR reads again in MiXCR, with one record for every CDR3 protein. The authors' filters were not applied to this entry. The top ten clones hold roughly three fifths of a sample with about 310,000 distinct CDR3 sequences, roughly 21% of them seen once. The sequence was collected from a female donor with Graves disease. The rearrangement joins TRBV19 to TRBJ1-1; D remains unclear. The material was peripheral blood mononuclear cells (PBMCs), obtained when the disease was refractory, from a patient treated with antithyroid drugs. This CDR3 reads CASSTYGNTEAFF. As DNA, the CDR3 is TGTGCCAGTAGTACATACGGAAACACTGAAGCTTTCTTT.